The 14 T cell receptor beta chains in this list originate from one sample, sequenced in a study of identical twins (TCRdb year 2016). The receptor library was made with 5' RACE. TCRdb records Illumina HiSeq 2000 as the sequencer. The public reads were reanalyzed by TCRdb: fastp trimming at Q25, MiXCR alignment, in-frame beta chains only. CDR3 protein duplicates are merged, each entry listing the most common genes and DNA. Recorded for this sample are hundreds of thousands of distinct CDR3 sequences; approximately 18% of them occurred a single time. Of the sample, under 15% falls within the top ten clones. These data were likewise used in another study, on T cells expressing NK-cell markers.

The source material was PBMCs. The receptors come from a woman under 30 in good health.

This clonotype was detected only a few times. This chain connects TRBV20-1 to TRBJ1-1; TRBD1 is a possible D gene (5 bases). The CDR3 spans 15 residues. V was shortened by 4 bases and J by 3 bases, with 18 bases between the two germline ends. CDR1 is DFQATT and CDR2 is SNEGSKA in the germline V gene (reference sequence). The CDR3 DNA is TGCAGTGCTACCTTCGACTCCCCGGGGCACACTGAAGCTTTCTTT. Translating gives CSATFDSPGHTEAFF.

This clonotype was counted between two and nine times. V usage is TRBV12-3 or TRBV12-4 and J usage is TRBJ1-5; D uncertain. Trimming removed 6 bases from V and 12 bases from J, with 15 bases in between. The CDR3 length is 12 residues. The CDR3 bases are TGTGCCAGCAGCGTGCGGACTGGTAGCCAGCATTTT. Protein: CASSVRTGSQHF.

This chain links TRBV5-1 with TRBJ2-7; TRBD1 might be the D (5 bases). V was pared by 1 base and J by 7 bases, with 15 bases between. The CDR3 has 14 amino acids. In germline, CDR1 is SGHRS, CDR2 YFSETQ. CDR3 region: CASSLSVRVGEQYF. DNA of the CDR3: TGCGCCAGCAGCTTGTCCGTCAGGGTGGGGGAGCAGTACTTC.

The sample holds a few counts of this clonotype. The chain uses TRBV7-2 and TRBJ2-1; TRBD2 agrees at 14 bases. With V trimmed by 1 base and J by 10 bases, 6 bases remained unmatched. CDR1 and CDR2 (germline): SGHTA, FQGNSA. This CDR3 contains 16 residues. In DNA, the CDR3 is TGTGCCAGCAGCTTAGATGGGACTAGCGGGAGCAGGGAGCAGTTCTTC. Translated: CASSLDGTSGSREQFF.

Only a few counts were recorded for this clonotype. V usage is TRBV7-2 and J usage is TRBJ2-7; D is possibly TRBD1 (5 bases). The length of the CDR3 is 12 residues. Germline CDR1 reads SGHTA; CDR2 reads FQGNSA. V was shortened by 6 bases and J by 6 bases, with 12 bases between the two germline ends. CDR3 sequence reads: CASSFRDSEQYF. For the CDR3, the DNA is TGTGCCAGCAGTTTTCGCGACAGCGAGCAGTACTTC.

This chain connects TRBV25-1 to TRBJ1-1; 8 bases fit TRBD1. V lost 6 bases and J lost 1; bases outside the gene matches: 4. The CDR3 sequence is 14 residues long. Germline V lookup: CDR1 MGHDK, CDR2 SYGVNS. In nucleotides, the CDR3 is TGTGCCAGCAGGGGGGACAGGCCGAACACTGAAGCTTTCTTT. It translates to CASRGDRPNTEAFF.

This clonotype came up a few times. This sequence joins TRBV20-1 and TRBJ2-3; TRBD2 matches 7 bases. CDR3 length: 14 residues. Unmatched junction bases numbered 5, after V lost 2 bases and J lost 3 bases. Germline V gene data show CDR1 as DFQATT and CDR2 as SNEGSKA (reference sequence). As DNA, the CDR3 is TGCAGTGCTAGAAGGCTAGCGGATACAGATACGCAGTATTTT. It translates to CSARRLADTDTQYF.

There are a few counts of this clonotype. V and J are TRBV5-6 and TRBJ2-1, with 9 bases lining up with TRBD2. The CDR3 runs 16 residues. Germline lookup yields CDR1 SGHDT and CDR2 YYEEEE. Trimming cost V 4 bases and J 2 bases; bases outside gene matches: 7. CDR3 bases: TGTGCCAGCAGCCCACGCGGGGGGGCCACCTACAATGAGCAGTTCTTC. Protein product: CASSPRGGATYNEQFF.

CDR3 sequence: CASSSAGSRLETQYF. Written as DNA, the CDR3 is TGTGCCAGCAGCTCCGCCGGGTCCCGGTTAGAGACCCAGTACTTC. This chain uses TRBV11-3 with TRBJ2-5; D ambiguous. There are 15 residues in the CDR3. V was trimmed by 4 bases and J by 4 bases, leaving 16 bases between them. Germline CDR1 reads SGHNT; CDR2 reads YENEEA.

In this sample, this clonotype turned up a few times. The chain carries TRBV12-3 or TRBV12-4 and TRBJ1-2; TRBD1 matches at 7 bases. The CDR3 consists of 14 residues. V was pared by 4 bases and J by 2 bases, with 4 bases of the junction left unmatched. CDR3 sequence reads: CASSYRGPNYGYTF. In DNA form, the CDR3 reads TGTGCCAGCAGTTACAGGGGCCCGAACTATGGCTACACCTTC.

This clonotype was observed a few times. A much larger clone sits a single nucleotide away, making a read error possible. The V gene is TRBV12-3 or TRBV12-4, the J gene TRBJ2-1; D uncertain. Trimming removed 3 bases at V and 8 bases at J, with 5 bases between. The CDR3 consists of 11 residues. The CDR3 loop reads CASSFLHEQFF. The DNA of the CDR3 is TGTGCCAGCAGTTTTTTGCATGAGCAGTTCTTC.

This clonotype was seen a handful of times. The chain recombines TRBV7-9 with TRBJ2-7; D gene unclear. Deletions cut 1 base from V and 0 bases from J, with 10 bases between. This CDR3 is 15 amino acids long. Germline V gene lookup returns CDR1 SEHNR and CDR2 FQNEAQ (reference sequence). CDR3 sequence (DNA): TGTGCCAGCAGCTTAGACCACCGAAACTCCTACGAGCAGTACTTC. Residues: CASSLDHRNSYEQYF.

This clonotype was found once. The chain uses TRBV6-2 or TRBV6-3 and TRBJ2-1; D assignment may be TRBD1 or TRBD2 (5 bases each). V lost 0 bases and J lost 0, with 12 bases in between. The CDR3 runs 17 residues. Looked up from germline, CDR1 is MNHEY and CDR2 is SVGEGT. The CDR3 DNA follows: TGTGCCAGCAGTTACTCCTTTTGGGGGACCTCCTACAATGAGCAGTTCTTC. This gives the protein CASSYSFWGTSYNEQFF.

This clonotype showed up just a few times. The chain employs TRBV6-2 or TRBV6-3 and TRBJ2-1; D is uncertain. CDR1 MNHEY and CDR2 SVGEGT come from the germline V gene. The CDR3 loop spans 13 amino acids. V was trimmed by 4 bases and J by 8 bases, leaving 12 bases between them. CDR3 nucleotides: TGTGCCAGCAGTTCCTCTAGGTCTTATGAGCAGTTCTTC. It is translated as CASSSSRSYEQFF.